One sample yielded the 28 T cell receptor beta chains listed below, sequenced in a study of blood T cell repertoires in COVID-19. Measured with immunoSEQ multiplex PCR; TCRdb has only the in-frame clones, and not every one. This sample has under 250,000 clones, with roughly three quarters found just once. Sequenced sample: peripheral blood. These receptors were collected from a woman between 40 and 55 years old with COVID-19, enrolled during active disease.

This chain links TRBV3-1 (or the pseudogene TRBV3-2) with TRBJ2-5, with 8 bases aligning to TRBD2. Trimming cost V 6 bases and J 1 base; bases outside gene matches: 13. Germline CDR1 LGHDT, CDR2 YNNKEL (reference sequence). This CDR3 region has 17 residues. The CDR3 nucleotides are TGTGCCAGCAGACACAGTTGGACGGGGGGGTTCCAAGAGACCCAGTACTTC. It codes for CASRHSWTGGFQETQYF.

CDR3 nucleotide sequence: TGTGCCAGTACAATCACCTGGGGGGCAACTAATGAAAAACTGTTTTTT. Amino acid sequence: CASTITWGATNEKLFF. This chain uses TRBV19 with TRBJ1-4; D perhaps matches TRBD1 (5 bases). Germline CDR1 reads LNHDA; CDR2 reads SQIVND (reference sequence). V lost 7 bases to trimming and J lost 0 bases, with 15 bases between them. CDR3 length: 16 residues.

This chain uses TRBV7-9 with TRBJ2-1, with 12 bases identical to TRBD2. The ends lost 6 bases at V and 6 bases at J; junction bases unmatched: 3. CDR1 SEHNR and CDR2 FQNEAQ come from the germline V gene (reference sequence). This CDR3 comprises 14 residues. CDR3 region: CASSRTSGANEQFF. DNA for the CDR3: TGTGCCAGCAGTAGGACTAGCGGGGCCAATGAGCAGTTCTTC. The complete variable domain, with remaining parts taken from reference TRBV7-9 and TRBJ2-1, reads DTGVSQNPRHKITKRGQNVTFRCDPISEHNRLYWYRQTLGQGPEFLTYFQNEAQLEKSRLLSDRFSAERPKGSFSTLEIQRTEQGDSAMYLCASSRTSGANEQFFGPGTRLTVL.

The rearrangement joins TRBV15 to TRBJ1-1, with D hard to call. The CDR3 is 15 residues long. V dropped 1 base and J dropped 3 bases, with 12 bases sitting between them. CDR1 LNHNV and CDR2 YYDKDF come from the germline V gene (reference sequence). In nucleotides, the CDR3 is TGTGCCACCAGCAGAGTTGGAGGAGTGGACACTGAAGCTTTCTTT. The encoded protein is CATSRVGGVDTEAFF.

The rearrangement joins TRBV4-1 to TRBJ2-3, with TRBD1 as a possible D gene (5 bases). Germline CDR1 MGHRA, CDR2 YSYEKL. The CDR3 length is 16 residues. Trimming stripped 2 bases from V and 2 bases from J, with 14 bases between. CDR3 sequence: CASSQYGWGDTDTQYF. The CDR3 coding sequence is TGCGCCAGCAGCCAATATGGCTGGGGCGACACAGATACGCAGTATTTT.

This chain uses TRBV5-1 with TRBJ2-7; a weak D match, TRBD1 (7 bases). V gave up 4 bases and J gave up 6 bases, with 17 bases separating them. The length of the CDR3 is 14 residues. Germline values: CDR1 SGHRS, CDR2 YFSETQ. The CDR3 nucleotides read TGCGCCAGCAGCGCGGTGGAGGGGGCGAGCGAGCAGTACTTC. This sequence encodes CASSAVEGASEQYF.

This chain joins TRBV5-1 and TRBJ2-2; 11 nucleotides align to TRBD1. This CDR3 has 16 amino acids. The germline CDR1 and CDR2 sequences are SGHRS and YFSETQ. Trimming took 3 bases from V and 4 from J; bases not matched to a gene: 5. The CDR3 reads CASSWPGQGGTGELFF. CDR3 coding DNA: TGCGCCAGCAGCTGGCCGGGACAGGGGGGCACCGGGGAGCTGTTTTTT.

The rearrangement uses TRBV5-1 and TRBJ2-5; D might be TRBD2 (5 bases). The germline CDR1 and CDR2 sequences are SGHRS and YFSETQ. There are 14 residues in the CDR3. Trimming took off 4 bases at V and 3 bases at J, with 13 bases between the two ends. CDR3 in amino acids: CASSPRPAEETQYF. In DNA, the CDR3 is TGCGCCAGCAGCCCCCGCCCAGCGGAAGAGACCCAGTACTTC.

This clone has only one observation. The rearrangement joins TRBV7-9 to TRBJ2-2; TRBD1 matches at 8 bases. From germline, CDR1 is SEHNR and CDR2 FQNEAQ (reference sequence). This CDR3 region has 15 residues. V lost 5 bases to trimming and J lost 1 base; unmatched junction nucleotides: 3. The CDR3 sequence: CASSVGQGNTGELFF. The CDR3 DNA sequence: TGTGCCAGCAGCGTCGGACAGGGGAACACCGGGGAGCTGTTTTTT.

The gene calls are TRBV5-1 and TRBJ1-4, with 10 nucleotides matching TRBD1. Germline CDR1 is SGHRS and CDR2 is YFSETQ. With V trimmed by 3 bases and J by 0 bases, 2 bases remained unmatched. This CDR3 region has 16 residues. The chain's CDR3 is CASSYGQGATNEKLFF. CDR3 in DNA: TGCGCCAGCAGCTATGGACAGGGGGCAACTAATGAAAAACTGTTTTTT.

The chain uses TRBV6-5 and TRBJ2-7; 8 nucleotides align to TRBD1. Germline-derived CDR1 and CDR2 are MNHEY and SVGAGI. J lost 3 bases, V lost 2 bases, and 9 bases had no gene match. This CDR3 region has 16 residues. CDR3 in amino acids: CASSYAAGTGYYEQYF. The CDR3 DNA sequence: TGTGCCAGCAGTTACGCGGCCGGGACAGGCTACTACGAGCAGTACTTC.

The sample holds a few counts of this clone. This chain uses TRBV19 with TRBJ2-7; 9 nucleotides agree with TRBD1. The V segment lost 11 bases and the J segment 5 bases; nucleotides outside the gene matches: 7. CDR1 is LNHDA and CDR2 is SQIVND in the germline V gene (reference sequence). The length of the CDR3 is 12 residues. As DNA, the CDR3 is TGTGCCCAAGACAGGGGGACCCACGAGCAGTACTTC. Translation: CAQDRGTHEQYF. The full variable domain, its missing parts supplied by reference TRBV19 and TRBJ2-7, is DGGITQSPKYLFRKEGQNVTLSCEQNLNHDAMYWYRQDPGQGLRLIYYSQIVNDFQKGDIAEGYSVSREKKESFPLTVTSAQKNPTAFYLCAQDRGTHEQYFGPGTRLTVT.

The chain has TRBV5-1 and TRBJ2-7; a weak D match, TRBD2 (5 bases). V lost 4 bases and J lost 3, with 11 bases in between. In germline, CDR1 is SGHRS, CDR2 YFSETQ. The CDR3 runs 13 residues. CDR3 protein: CASSLGLFYEQYF. The CDR3 DNA reads as TGCGCCAGCAGCCTAGGACTGTTCTACGAGCAGTACTTC.

The V gene is TRBV20-1, the J gene TRBJ1-6; D possibly corresponds to TRBD1 (6 bases). V lost 5 bases, J lost 13 bases, and 18 bases lay in between. This CDR3 has 13 residues. From germline, CDR1 is DFQATT and CDR2 SNEGSKA (reference sequence). The CDR3 loop reads CSARGTPKGPLHF. CDR3 in DNA: TGCAGTGCTCGTGGGACACCTAAGGGGCCCCTCCACTTT.

The chain recombines TRBV5-1 with TRBJ2-1, with TRBD2 matching 8 bases. Germline V gene sequence: CDR1 SGHRS, CDR2 YFSETQ. The CDR3 length is 16 residues. V shed 6 bases and J 2 bases; nucleotides not matched to a gene: 10. CDR3 protein: CASTTAGGSTYNEQFF. CDR3 coding DNA: TGCGCCAGCACTACTGCGGGGGGCAGCACCTACAATGAGCAGTTCTTC.

The CDR3 loop is CASSDLGGTGGTDTQYF. The CDR3 DNA is TGTGCCAGTAGTGATCTCGGTGGGACAGGGGGCACAGATACGCAGTATTTT. The chain links TRBV19 to TRBJ2-3; 10 bases line up with TRBD1. Looked up from germline, CDR1 is LNHDA and CDR2 is SQIVND (reference sequence). The CDR3 has 17 amino acids. V dropped 5 bases and J dropped 1; count of bases not matched to a gene: 9.

The chain is built from TRBV14 and TRBJ1-1; 10 nucleotides match TRBD1. With V trimmed by 4 bases and J by 5 bases, 4 bases remained unmatched. Germline V gives CDR1 SGHDN, CDR2 FVKESK. The CDR3 has 14 amino acids. The chain's CDR3 is CASSLDRGRTEAFF. In DNA form, the CDR3 reads TGTGCCAGCAGCCTCGACAGGGGGCGGACTGAAGCTTTCTTT.

The chain links TRBV18 to TRBJ1-3, with unresolved D. The germline CDR1 and CDR2 sequences are KGHSH and LQKENI. The V end lost 0 bases, the J end lost 2 bases, and 8 bases lay between the germline ends. The CDR3 is 15 amino acids. Here the CDR3 DNA reads TGTGCCAGCTCACCACCGACGAGGGCTGGAAACACCATATATTTT. Translating it yields CASSPPTRAGNTIYF. Based on the CDR3 plus reference TRBV18 and TRBJ1-3, the full variable domain is NAGVMQNPRHLVRRRGQEARLRCSPMKGHSHVYWYRQLPEEGLKFMVYLQKENIIDESGMPKERFSAEFPKEGPSILRIQQVVRGDSAAYFCASSPPTRAGNTIYFGEGSWLTVV.

V gene TRBV6-5 combines with J gene TRBJ1-2; no clear D. The CDR3 consists of 11 residues. Germline values: CDR1 MNHEY, CDR2 SVGAGI. Trimming removed 4 bases from V and 6 bases from J, with 6 bases in between. The CDR3 protein is CASSFGDGYTF. Here the CDR3 DNA reads TGTGCCAGCAGTTTCGGGGATGGCTACACCTTC.

This rearrangement joins TRBV11-3 to TRBJ2-1; perhaps TRBD2 as D (5 bases). The CDR3 loop spans 16 amino acids. Trimming stripped 5 bases from V and 2 bases from J, with 16 bases between. Germline loops: CDR1 SGHNT, CDR2 YENEEA. CDR3 protein: CASSRGWPPTYNEQFF. CDR3 DNA sequence: TGTGCCAGCAGCCGGGGATGGCCGCCCACCTACAATGAGCAGTTCTTC.

This clone has just one count. The chain has TRBV9 and TRBJ2-5; possibly TRBD2 for D (6 bases). Germline CDR1 and CDR2: SGDLS and YYNGEE. This CDR3 has 14 residues. V lost 2 bases, J lost 4 bases, and 12 bases lay in between. The CDR3 reads CASSVLALGETQYF. In DNA form, the CDR3 reads TGTGCCAGCAGCGTCCTAGCGCTTGGAGAGACCCAGTACTTC.

This clone was detected only once. The chain employs TRBV29-1 and TRBJ1-1; tentatively, D is TRBD1 (5 bases). CDR3 length: 13 residues. V gave up 3 bases and J gave up 3 bases, with 11 bases separating them. Per the germline V gene, CDR1 is SQVTM and CDR2 is ANQGSEA. Written as DNA, the CDR3 is TGCAGCGTTGATGTAGGGGTCTACACTGAAGCTTTCTTT. Amino acid sequence: CSVDVGVYTEAFF.

The rearrangement uses TRBV9 and TRBJ2-7, with 8 bases aligning to TRBD1. Germline V gene lookup returns CDR1 SGDLS and CDR2 YYNGEE. Losses at the gene ends were 0 bases for V and 2 bases for J; bases not matched to a gene: 7. The CDR3 loop spans 16 amino acids. CDR3 loop: CASSVAYWDRPYEQYF. As DNA, the CDR3 is TGTGCCAGCAGCGTAGCCTATTGGGACAGGCCCTACGAGCAGTACTTC.

CDR3 protein: CASGYNQGSGAFF. In DNA form, the CDR3 reads TGTGCCAGCGGGTATAATCAGGGCTCGGGAGCTTTCTTT. This chain joins TRBV27 and TRBJ1-1, with a possible D match to TRBD1 (5 bases). The V gene's germline CDR1 is MNHEY and CDR2 SMNVEV (reference sequence). Deletions cut 8 bases from V and 10 bases from J, with 20 bases between. The CDR3 has 13 residues.

The V call is TRBV19, the J call TRBJ1-4; no reliable D call. The CDR3 loop spans 13 amino acids. The germline gives CDR1 LNHDA, CDR2 SQIVND (reference sequence). V lost 6 bases and J lost 8, with 13 bases in between. The CDR3 coding sequence is TGTGCCAGTAGAGAGACCGCGGGCGAAAAACTGTTTTTT. Its translation is CASRETAGEKLFF.

The chain has TRBV20-1 and TRBJ2-1; D unclear. This CDR3 comprises 14 residues. CDR1 is DFQATT, CDR2 SNEGSKA, per germline (reference sequence). Trimming left V 3 bases short and J 4 bases short, with 13 bases between. CDR3 sequence (DNA): TGCAGTGCTAGTCGAATGGGCCCTTACAATGAGCAGTTCTTC. Amino acids: CSASRMGPYNEQFF.

This clone was seen a few times. The chain joins TRBV18 to TRBJ2-5; 7 bases fit TRBD2. This CDR3 region has 15 residues. Per germline, CDR1 KGHSH and CDR2 LQKENI. Trimming removed 0 bases from V and 9 bases from J; junction bases left unmatched: 10. Here the CDR3 reads CASSPPRGREAPQYF. Written as DNA, the CDR3 is TGTGCCAGCTCACCACCGCGGGGGAGGGAGGCCCCCCAGTACTTC.

This chain links TRBV7-9 with TRBJ2-5; the D gene is possibly TRBD1 (6 bases). The V and J ends lost 8 bases and 2 bases respectively, with 18 bases between them. This CDR3 spans 15 amino acids. Germline V gene lookup returns CDR1 SEHNR and CDR2 FQNEAQ (reference sequence). The CDR3 reads CASDSKSQGQETQYF. DNA of the CDR3: TGTGCCAGCGACTCTAAGAGCCAGGGGCAAGAGACCCAGTACTTC.